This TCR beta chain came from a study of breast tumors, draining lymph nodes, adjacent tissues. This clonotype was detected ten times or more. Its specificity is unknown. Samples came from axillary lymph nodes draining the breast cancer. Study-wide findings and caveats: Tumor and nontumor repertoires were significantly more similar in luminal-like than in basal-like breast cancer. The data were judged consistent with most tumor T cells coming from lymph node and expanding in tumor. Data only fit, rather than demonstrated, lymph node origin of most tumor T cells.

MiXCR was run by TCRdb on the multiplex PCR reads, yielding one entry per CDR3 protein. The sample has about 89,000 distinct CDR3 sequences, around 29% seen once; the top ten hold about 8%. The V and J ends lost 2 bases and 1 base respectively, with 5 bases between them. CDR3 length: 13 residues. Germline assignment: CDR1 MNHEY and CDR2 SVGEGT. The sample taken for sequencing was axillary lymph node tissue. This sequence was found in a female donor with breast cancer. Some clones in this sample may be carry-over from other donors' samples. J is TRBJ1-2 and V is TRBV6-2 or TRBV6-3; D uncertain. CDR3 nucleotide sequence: TGTGCCAGCAGTTACATTGTTAACTATGGCTACACCTTC. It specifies CASSYIVNYGYTF.